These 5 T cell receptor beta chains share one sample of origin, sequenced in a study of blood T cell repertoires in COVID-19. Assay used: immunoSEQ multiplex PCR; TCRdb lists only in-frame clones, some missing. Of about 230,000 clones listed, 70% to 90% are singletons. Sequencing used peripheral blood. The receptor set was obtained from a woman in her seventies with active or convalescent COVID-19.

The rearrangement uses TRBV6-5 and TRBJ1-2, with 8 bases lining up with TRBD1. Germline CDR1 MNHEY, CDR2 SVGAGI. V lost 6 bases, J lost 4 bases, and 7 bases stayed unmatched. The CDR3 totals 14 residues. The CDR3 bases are TGTGCCAGCAGATGGGGCAGGGGGCCCTATGGCTACACCTTC. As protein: CASRWGRGPYGYTF.

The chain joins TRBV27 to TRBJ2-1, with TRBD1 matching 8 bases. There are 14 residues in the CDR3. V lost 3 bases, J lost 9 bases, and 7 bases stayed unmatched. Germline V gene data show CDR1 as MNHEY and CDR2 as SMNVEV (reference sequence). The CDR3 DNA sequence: TGTGCCAGCAGTTTCCGACAGGGGATGGGTGAGCAGTTCTTC. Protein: CASSFRQGMGEQFF.

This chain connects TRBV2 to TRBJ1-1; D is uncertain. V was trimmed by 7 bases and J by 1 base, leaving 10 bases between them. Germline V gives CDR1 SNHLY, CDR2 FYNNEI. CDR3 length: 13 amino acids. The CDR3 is CASTVTTNTEAFF. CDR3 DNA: TGTGCCAGCACGGTTACTACGAACACTGAAGCTTTCTTT.

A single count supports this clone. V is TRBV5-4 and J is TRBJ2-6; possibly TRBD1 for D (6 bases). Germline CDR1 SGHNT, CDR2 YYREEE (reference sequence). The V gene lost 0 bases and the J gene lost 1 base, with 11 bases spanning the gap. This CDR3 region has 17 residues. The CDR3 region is CASSLEGQRSGANVLTF. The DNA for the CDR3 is TGTGCCAGCAGCTTGGAAGGACAGCGTTCTGGGGCCAACGTCCTGACTTTC.

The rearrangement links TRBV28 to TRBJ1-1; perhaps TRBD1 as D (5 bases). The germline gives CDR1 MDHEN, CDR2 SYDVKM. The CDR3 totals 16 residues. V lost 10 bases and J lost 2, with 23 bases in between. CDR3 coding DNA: TGTGCCACCCCGGCTCCCCTCGGTAGGGGTAACACTGAAGCTTTCTTT. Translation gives CATPAPLGRGNTEAFF.